This note documents a single T cell receptor beta chain sequence. This clone is a singleton in its sample. Its antigen remains unidentified. Qualities for individual bases were not recorded, and no much larger clone is one base off. This sample was included in a study of blood T cell repertoires in COVID-19 (dated by TCRdb to about 2020). A note on the overall study: The collaborator samples originated in the United States, Italy and Spain and spanned the acute and convalescent phases of COVID-19. The prospective study material was composed of cDNA or gDNA derived from T cells, B-cell-depleted T cells, or PBMCs. The sample metadata nearly always contained a de-identified subject ID, COVID-19 status, age in years and sex. A freely available public database, intended as a resource for researchers studying the immune response to SARS-CoV-2, is where the repertoires were released. Samples came from the ongoing ImmuneRACE study (first 160 participants) plus 1,254 subjects from 6 global collaborators. Where available, HLA class I and class II types were obtained from metadata supplied by the sample provider rather than from assay-based typing. The dataset comprised deeply sampled blood TCRbeta repertoires from subjects exposed to, actively infected with, or recovered from COVID-19.

Points the paper makes about the study in general: How much clinical and demographic metadata was included differed by source and by participant, and the metadata was provided uncurated.

Whole blood was collected in K2EDTA tubes by collaborating institutions according to the institutions' own protocols. For TCRbeta analysis, collaborators shipped samples as frozen whole blood, isolated PBMCs, or DNA extracted from either of those sample types. TCRbeta CDR3 regions were amplified from genomic DNA by means of the immunoSEQ Assay, a bias-controlled multiplex PCR. The original methods were these. Nucleated cell counts per sample were estimated from amplification of reference gene primers within the assay. To quantify the absolute abundance of each unique TCRbeta CDR3 rearrangement, sequence reads were collapsed and filtered. For each sample, productive Simpson clonality was calculated as the square root of Simpson's diversity index over productive rearrangements. TCRdb took over this immuneACCESS table, retaining in-frame rearrangements with V and J assigned. Such tables are incomplete; in checked studies, under half of the missing clones stem from an unresolved V gene, and the remainder is unexplained. The DNA was the basis for D and trimming; V, J and clone size are from that table. The sample includes 70,000 to 100,000 clones, with around 72% observed a single time. Of the sample, around 23% is held by the ten largest clones.

Specimen: peripheral blood. This receptor was obtained from a woman aged 60-75 years in a cohort sampled during active or convalescent COVID-19.

The DNA reads TGCGCCAGCAGCTTGGTGGTGGGGGGGAAGACGACCCAGTACTTC. It translates as CASSLVVGGKTTQYF. This sequence uses TRBV5-1 and TRBJ2-5, with TRBD2 identical over 7 junction bases. CDR1 and CDR2 are read off the germline V gene as SGHRS and YFSETQ. The V end gives up 0 bases and the J end 7 bases, leaving 9 bases in the junction not matched to a gene. The cysteine opens and the phenylalanine closes a CDR3 of 15 amino acids. Only the CDR3 region is kept as DNA, spanning 45 bases read in frame from base 1.